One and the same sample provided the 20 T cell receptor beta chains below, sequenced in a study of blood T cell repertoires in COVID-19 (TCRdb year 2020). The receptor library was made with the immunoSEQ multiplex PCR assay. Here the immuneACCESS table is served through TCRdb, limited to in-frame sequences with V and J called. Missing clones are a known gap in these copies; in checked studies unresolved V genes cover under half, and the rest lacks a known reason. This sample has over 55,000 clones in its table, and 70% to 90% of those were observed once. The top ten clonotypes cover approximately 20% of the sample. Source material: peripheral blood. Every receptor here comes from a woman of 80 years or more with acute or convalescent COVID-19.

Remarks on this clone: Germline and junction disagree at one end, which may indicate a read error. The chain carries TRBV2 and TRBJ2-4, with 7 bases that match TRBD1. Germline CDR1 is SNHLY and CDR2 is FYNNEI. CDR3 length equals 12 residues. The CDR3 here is CASREQGDKYHF. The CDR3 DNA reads TGTGCCAGCAGAGAGCAGGGGGACAAATACCACTTC.

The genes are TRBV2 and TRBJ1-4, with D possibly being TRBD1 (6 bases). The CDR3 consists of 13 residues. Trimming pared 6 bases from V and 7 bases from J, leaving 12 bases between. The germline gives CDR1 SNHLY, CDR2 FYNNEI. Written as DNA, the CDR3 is TGTGCCAGCAGGACAGGTTCGGTTGAAAAACTGTTTTTT. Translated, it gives CASRTGSVEKLFF.

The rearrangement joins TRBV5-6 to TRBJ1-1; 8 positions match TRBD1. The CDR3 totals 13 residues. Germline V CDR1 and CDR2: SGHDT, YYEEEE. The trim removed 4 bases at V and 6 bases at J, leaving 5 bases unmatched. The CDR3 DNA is TGTGCCAGCAGCCGGGACAGGTGGGCTGAAGCTTTCTTT. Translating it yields CASSRDRWAEAFF.

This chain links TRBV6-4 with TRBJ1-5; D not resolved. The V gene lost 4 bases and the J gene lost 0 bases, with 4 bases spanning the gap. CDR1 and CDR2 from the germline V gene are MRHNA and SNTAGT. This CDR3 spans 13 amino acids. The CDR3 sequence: CASSADSNQPQHF. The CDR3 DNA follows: TGTGCCAGCAGTGCAGATAGCAATCAGCCCCAGCATTTT.

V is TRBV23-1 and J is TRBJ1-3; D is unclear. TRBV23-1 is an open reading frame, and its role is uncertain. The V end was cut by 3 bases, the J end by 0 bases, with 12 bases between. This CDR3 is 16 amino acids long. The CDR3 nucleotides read TGCGCCAGCAGTCAGCCGCCGAGATCCTCTGGAAACACCATATATTTT. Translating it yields CASSQPPRSSGNTIYF.

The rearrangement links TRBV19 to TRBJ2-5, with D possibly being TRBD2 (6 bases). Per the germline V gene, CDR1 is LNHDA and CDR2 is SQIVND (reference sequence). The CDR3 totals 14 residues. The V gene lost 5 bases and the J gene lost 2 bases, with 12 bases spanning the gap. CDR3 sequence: CASSYWGRQETQYF. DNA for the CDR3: TGTGCCAGTAGTTATTGGGGGAGGCAAGAGACCCAGTACTTC.

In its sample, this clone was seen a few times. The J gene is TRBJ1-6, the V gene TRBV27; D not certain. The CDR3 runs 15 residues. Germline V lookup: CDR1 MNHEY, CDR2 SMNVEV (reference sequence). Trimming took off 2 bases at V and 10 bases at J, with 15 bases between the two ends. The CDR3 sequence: CASSLRWSTGSPLHF. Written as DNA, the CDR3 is TGTGCCAGCAGTTTACGGTGGAGTACTGGCTCACCCCTCCACTTT.

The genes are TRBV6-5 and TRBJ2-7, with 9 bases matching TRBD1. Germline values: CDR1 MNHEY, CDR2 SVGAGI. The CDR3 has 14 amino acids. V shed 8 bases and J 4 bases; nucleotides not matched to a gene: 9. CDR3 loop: CASGLQDRGYEQYF. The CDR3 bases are TGTGCCAGCGGTCTACAGGACAGGGGATACGAGCAGTACTTC.

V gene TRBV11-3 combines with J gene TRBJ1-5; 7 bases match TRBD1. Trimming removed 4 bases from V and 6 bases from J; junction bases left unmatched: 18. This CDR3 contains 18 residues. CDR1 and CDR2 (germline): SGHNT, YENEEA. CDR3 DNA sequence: TGTGCCAGCAGCTATAACAGGGGTTCAACCTCGCCGGGTCAGCCCCAGCATTTT. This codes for CASSYNRGSTSPGQPQHF.

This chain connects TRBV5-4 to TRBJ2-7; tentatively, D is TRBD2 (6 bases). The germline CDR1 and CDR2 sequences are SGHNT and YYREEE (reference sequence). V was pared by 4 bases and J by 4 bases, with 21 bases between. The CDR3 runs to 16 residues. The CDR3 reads CASSPDAGGGRYEQYF. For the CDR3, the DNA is TGTGCCAGCAGCCCTGATGCGGGTGGAGGGAGGTACGAGCAGTACTTC.

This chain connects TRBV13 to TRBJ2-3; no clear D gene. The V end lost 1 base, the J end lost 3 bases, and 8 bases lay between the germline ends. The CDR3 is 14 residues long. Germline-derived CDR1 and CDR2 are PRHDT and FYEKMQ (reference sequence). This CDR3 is CASSLAGETDTQYF. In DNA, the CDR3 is TGTGCCAGCAGCTTAGCGGGTGAGACAGATACGCAGTATTTT.

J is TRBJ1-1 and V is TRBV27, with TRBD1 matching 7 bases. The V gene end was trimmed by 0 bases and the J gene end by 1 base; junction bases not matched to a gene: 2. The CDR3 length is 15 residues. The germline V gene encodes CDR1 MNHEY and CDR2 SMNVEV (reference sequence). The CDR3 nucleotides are TGTGCCAGCAGTTTATCGGACAGGCGGAACACTGAAGCTTTCTTT. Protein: CASSLSDRRNTEAFF.

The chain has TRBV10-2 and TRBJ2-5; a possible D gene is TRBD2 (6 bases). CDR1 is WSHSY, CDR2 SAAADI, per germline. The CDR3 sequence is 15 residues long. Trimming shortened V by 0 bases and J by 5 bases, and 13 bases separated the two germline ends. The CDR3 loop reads CASSESGGVGETQYF. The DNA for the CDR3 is TGCGCCAGCAGTGAGTCGGGGGGTGTTGGCGAGACCCAGTACTTC.

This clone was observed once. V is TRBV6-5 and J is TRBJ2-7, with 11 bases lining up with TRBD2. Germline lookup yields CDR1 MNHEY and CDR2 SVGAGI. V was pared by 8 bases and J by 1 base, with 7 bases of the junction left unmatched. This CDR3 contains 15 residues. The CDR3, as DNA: TGTGCCAGCGGAAGAGTAGCGGGAGGGTCCTACGAGCAGTACTTC. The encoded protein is CASGRVAGGSYEQYF.

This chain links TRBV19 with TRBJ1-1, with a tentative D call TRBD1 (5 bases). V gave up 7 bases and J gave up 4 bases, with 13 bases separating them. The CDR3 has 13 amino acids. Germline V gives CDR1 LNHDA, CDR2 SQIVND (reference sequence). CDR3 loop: CASTTGGVTEAFF. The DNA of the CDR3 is TGTGCCAGTACCACGGGGGGGGTCACTGAAGCTTTCTTT.

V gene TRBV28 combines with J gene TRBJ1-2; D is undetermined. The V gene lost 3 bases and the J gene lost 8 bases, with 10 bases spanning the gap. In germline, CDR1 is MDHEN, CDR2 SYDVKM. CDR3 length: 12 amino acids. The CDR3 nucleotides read TGTGCCAGCAGTTTCAAAGTCGGGGGCTACACCTTC. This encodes CASSFKVGGYTF.

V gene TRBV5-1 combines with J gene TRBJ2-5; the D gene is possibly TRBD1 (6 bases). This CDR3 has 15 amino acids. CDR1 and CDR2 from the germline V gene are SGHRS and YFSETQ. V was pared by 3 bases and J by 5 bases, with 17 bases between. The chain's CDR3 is CASSSYLGGGETQYF. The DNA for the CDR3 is TGCGCCAGCAGCTCCTACCTAGGGGGTGGGGAGACCCAGTACTTC.

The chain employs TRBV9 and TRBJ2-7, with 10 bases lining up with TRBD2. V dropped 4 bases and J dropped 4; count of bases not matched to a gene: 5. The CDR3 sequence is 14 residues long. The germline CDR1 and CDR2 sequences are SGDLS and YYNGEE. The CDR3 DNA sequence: TGTGCCAGCAGCTTAACGACTAGCGGGTACGAGCAGTACTTC. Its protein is CASSLTTSGYEQYF.

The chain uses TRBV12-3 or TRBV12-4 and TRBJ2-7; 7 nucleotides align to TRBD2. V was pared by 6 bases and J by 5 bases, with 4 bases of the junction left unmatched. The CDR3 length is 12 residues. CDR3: CASSLRGDEQYF. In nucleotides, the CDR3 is TGTGCCAGCAGCCTTCGGGGGGACGAGCAGTACTTC.

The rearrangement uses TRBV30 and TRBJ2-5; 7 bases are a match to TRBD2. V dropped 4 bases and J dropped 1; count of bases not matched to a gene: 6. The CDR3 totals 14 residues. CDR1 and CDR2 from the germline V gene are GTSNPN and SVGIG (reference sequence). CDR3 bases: TGTGCCTGGAACTGGGGAGGGTCCCAAGAGACCCAGTACTTC. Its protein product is CAWNWGGSQETQYF. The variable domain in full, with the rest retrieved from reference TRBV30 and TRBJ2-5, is SQTIHQWPATLVQPVGSPLSLECTVEGTSNPNLYWYRQAAGRGLQLLFYSVGIGQISSEVPQNLSASRPQDRQFILSSKKLLLSDSGFYLCAWNWGGSQETQYFGPGTRLLVL.